This T cell receptor (beta chain) was sequenced for a study of cytomegalovirus exposure and HLA in healthy donors (TCRdb year 2017). A note on the overall study: The roughly 650 repertoires of the first cohort and the 120 validation repertoires were produced on the same platform, according to a later analysis. To predict cytomegalovirus infection status, the study combined high-throughput TCR immunosequencing, statistical association of individual TCRs with disease status, and machine learning. Besides the first cohort of roughly 660 subjects, a separate validation cohort made up of over 100 different subjects was used. The study aimed to test whether signatures of past pathogen exposure could be identified by cataloging public T cell receptors. What the research found in general, with its limitations: Most TCR sequences were observed very rarely across donors, whereas some public TCRs were present in many individuals. The validation cohort had no HLA typing available for a later analysis, so co-occurrence within that cohort was assessed over all 120 or so repertoires. According to the authors, the approach could potentially be generalized to other disease states and immunological phenotypes. The study gave a list of 150 to 200 TCR beta chains associated with cytomegalovirus. The classifier was reported to diagnose cytomegalovirus status with high specificity and sensitivity in both the original cohort and the validation cohort. In a later analysis, TCRs clustered in the first cohort were found to also tend to co-occur in the 110 or so validation repertoires, with over 90% of cluster scores above 0. A few of the identified cytomegalovirus-associated TCR beta chains were confirmed in vitro to be specific for cytomegalovirus antigens.

The donors belonged to the validation cohort of around 120 subjects, which was separate from the approximately 700-subject first cohort. V and J are trimmed by 4 bases and 0 bases, and the gene matches miss 11 bases of the junction. The CDR3 covers 19 residues, taking in both the cysteine and the phenylalanine. The retained sequence is limited to the CDR3, 57 bases, with the frame set at the first base. Taken from the germline V gene, the CDR1 and CDR2 loops are MNHNS and SASEGT. In the case of this clone: Its antigen is not yet known. No base-level quality is on record; no much larger clone is a single base apart.

The library was prepared using the immunoSEQ multiplex PCR assay. The authors' pipeline ran thus. A statistical classification framework was built for diagnosing cytomegalovirus status from the catalog of TCR beta chain sequences. Held by TCRdb, this immuneACCESS table contains in-frame sequences only and omits some clones. Under half of the omission traces to an unresolved V gene where checked; the cause of the rest is unknown. V and J calls and clone size are given by that table; D and trimming were obtained from the DNA. The sample data list under 200,000 clones, and roughly 95% of these were observed just once. Roughly 1% of the sample belongs to the ten largest clones.

The receptor was derived from a woman aged 18 to 35 in good health and CMV-seronegative. The rearranged chain carries TRBV6-1 and TRBJ1-5; TRBD1 aligns with 11 central bases. Sequencing used PBMCs. The nucleotide sequence is TGTGCCAGCAGTGGACCCCGGGACAGGGGGGGGTCTAGCAATCAGCCCCAGCATTTT. Its translation is CASSGPRDRGGSSNQPQHF.